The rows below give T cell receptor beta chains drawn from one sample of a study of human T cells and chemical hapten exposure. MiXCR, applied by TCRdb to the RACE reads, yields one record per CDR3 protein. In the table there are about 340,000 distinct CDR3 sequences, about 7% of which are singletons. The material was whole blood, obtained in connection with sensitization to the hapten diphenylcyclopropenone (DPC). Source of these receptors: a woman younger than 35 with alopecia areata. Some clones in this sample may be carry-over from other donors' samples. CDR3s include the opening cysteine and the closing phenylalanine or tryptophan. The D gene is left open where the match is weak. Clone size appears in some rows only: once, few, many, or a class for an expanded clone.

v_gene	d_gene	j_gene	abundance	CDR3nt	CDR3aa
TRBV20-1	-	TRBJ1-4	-	TGCAGTGCTACTCTTAGGGGCCATTCTTCTCCAAATGAAAAACTGTTTTTT	CSATLRGHSSPNEKLFF
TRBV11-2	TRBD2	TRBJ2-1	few	TGTGCCAGCAGCTTAGGGACTAGCGGGGGGGAGTCCTACAATGAGCAGTTCTTC	CASSLGTSGGESYNEQFF
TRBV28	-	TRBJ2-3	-	TGTGCCAGCAGAGTCCACAGCGCAGATACGCAGTATTTT	CASRVHSADTQYF
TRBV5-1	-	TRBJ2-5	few	TGCGCCAGCAGCATAGGGACTTTCCAAGAGACCCAGTACTTC	CASSIGTFQETQYF
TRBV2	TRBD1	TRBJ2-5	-	TGTGCCAGCAGTGGGGTTGGGACAGGGCTCCAAGAGACCCAGTACTTC	CASSGVGTGLQETQYF
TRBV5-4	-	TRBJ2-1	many	TGTGCCAGCAGCCCTCCGATTAGCACTAATGAGCAGTTCTTC	CASSPPISTNEQFF
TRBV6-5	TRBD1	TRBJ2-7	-	TGTGCCAGCAGTTCCTCCGGGACAGGGGCCTACGAGCAGTACTTC	CASSSSGTGAYEQYF
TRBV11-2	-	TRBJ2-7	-	TGTGCCAGCAACAAGGAGGGGGCGACACCCTCCTACGAGCAGTACTTC	CASNKEGATPSYEQYF
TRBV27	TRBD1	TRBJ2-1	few	TGTGCCAGCAGCGAAGGGACAGGGGGCATCAATGAGCAGTTCTTC	CASSEGTGGINEQFF
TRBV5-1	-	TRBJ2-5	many	TGCGCCAGCAGCTTGCCGACCGGGGGGCGAGAGACCCAGTACTTC	CASSLPTGGRETQYF
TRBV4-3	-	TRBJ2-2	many	TGCGCCAGCAGCCAAGATCAGGGCAGGTTGAACACCGGGGAGCTGTTTTTT	CASSQDQGRLNTGELFF
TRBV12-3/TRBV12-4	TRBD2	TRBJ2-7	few	TGTGCCAGCAGATTAGCGGGGGGGAACTACGAGCAGTACTTC	CASRLAGGNYEQYF
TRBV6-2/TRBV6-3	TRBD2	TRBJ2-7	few	TGTGCCAGCAGTTACTCGAAAAAGCGGGGGGCCTCTTCCACGTTTAGCAAGCAGTACTTC	CASSYSKKRGASSTFSKQYF
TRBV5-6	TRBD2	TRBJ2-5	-	TGTGCCAGCAGCTTGCCCAGGGAGGGCGCAGAGACCCAGTACTTC	CASSLPREGAETQYF
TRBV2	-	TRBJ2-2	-	TGTGCCAGCAGTCCGAACTCTCTAAGACAGCTCGCCGCGAACACCGGGGAGCTGTTTTTT	CASSPNSLRQLAANTGELFF
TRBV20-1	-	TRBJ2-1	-	TGCAGTTCACTGAGGGGGACCCTTTACAATGAGCAGTTCTTC	CSSLRGTLYNEQFF
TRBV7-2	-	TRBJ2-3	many	TGTGCCAGCAGCCTATCCTACACAGATACGCAGTATTTT	CASSLSYTDTQYF
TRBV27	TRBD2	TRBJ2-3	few	TGTGCCAGCAGCCCTAGCGGGGTGAGGTCAGATACGCAGTATTTT	CASSPSGVRSDTQYF
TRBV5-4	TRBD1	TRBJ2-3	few	TGTGCCAGCAGCCCAGGGACAGGGGCACTATTTGCTACAGATACGCAGTATTTT	CASSPGTGALFATDTQYF
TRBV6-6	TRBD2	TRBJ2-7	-	TGTGCCAGCACCGACGGGGGGGCGGGTTACGAGCAGTACTTC	CASTDGGAGYEQYF
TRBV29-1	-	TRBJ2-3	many	TGCAGCGTCTCCCCGGCAGATACGCAGTATTTT	CSVSPADTQYF
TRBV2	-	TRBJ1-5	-	TGTGCCAGCAGTGAAAATCACAGCAATCAGCCCCAGCATTTT	CASSENHSNQPQHF
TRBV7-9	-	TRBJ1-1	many	TGTGCCAGCAGCTTAGGACAAGGAACTGGGAGGAGGAACACTGAAGCTTTCTTT	CASSLGQGTGRRNTEAFF
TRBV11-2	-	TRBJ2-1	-	TGTGCCAGCAGCCTTATACTCTCCGACAGTCCTTCCTACAATGAGCAGTTCTTC	CASSLILSDSPSYNEQFF
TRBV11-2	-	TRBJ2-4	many	TGTGCCAGCAGCTTAGATAGATTACGAGACGGCCCCACTCAGTACTTC	CASSLDRLRDGPTQYF